Sequencing of this TCR beta chain was carried out in a study of T cell repertoires in cytomegalovirus infection. Study context: Peptides in the study included HLA-C-restricted and HLA-B-restricted CMV epitopes. TCR beta signatures that were public indicated CMV infection and matching HLA type. Study findings and constraints: Dominant in the ex vivo response were TCR beta clonotypes restricted by HLA-C and specific for CMV. Carriers of CMV and the relevant HLA type were discriminated by public TCR beta frequency.

Note on this clonotype: As yet, its antigen is unknown.

MiXCR, run by TCRdb on the reads, gives a single entry per CDR3 protein. In the table there are 200,000 to 250,000 distinct CDR3 sequences, about 39% of which are singletons. Losses at the gene ends were 0 bases for V and 2 bases for J; bases not matched to a gene: 8. CDR1 and CDR2 from the germline V gene are MNHEY and SVGAGI. There are 18 residues in the CDR3. The material was CD8+ T cells from cultured PBMCs, obtained from culture after CMV antigen stimulation. The V call is TRBV6-5, the J call TRBJ1-3; 9 bases align to TRBD1. The sequence came from a human donor in good health (CMV status not recorded). Some clones in this sample may be carry-over from other donors' samples. CDR3: CASSYSRTGTGPGNTIYF. The CDR3 DNA reads as TGTGCCAGCAGTTACTCGCGGACGGGGACAGGGCCTGGAAACACCATATATTTT.